What follows describes a single T cell receptor beta chain. The V segment lost 3 bases and the J segment 0 bases; nucleotides outside the gene matches: 11. Germline V CDR1 and CDR2: SGHRS, YFSETQ. The CDR3 length is 17 residues. These data are taken from a study of blood T cell repertoires in COVID-19. Overall study: From T cells, B-cell-depleted T cells, or PBMCs came the material, which was cDNA or gDNA.

Profiling relied on immunoSEQ multiplex PCR, and the TCRdb table lists in-frame clones only, not all of them. The table includes some 220,000 clones, 83% detected once. The clonotype comes from a woman between 25 and 40 years old with COVID-19, enrolled during active disease. Material for sequencing was peripheral blood. This sequence joins TRBV5-1 and TRBJ2-5; TRBD2 aligns across 7 bases. CDR3 coding DNA: TGCGCCAGCAGCTCGAACCGGGACTACTCGTACCAAGAGACCCAGTACTTC. Translation gives CASSSNRDYSYQETQYF.